This T cell receptor (beta chain) is drawn from a study of blood T cell repertoires in COVID-19. About the research overall: Material from acute and convalescent COVID-19 was sourced from the United States, Italy and Spain. The analysed material was cDNA or gDNA that came from T cells, B-cell-depleted T cells, or PBMCs.

This clone occurred once. The CDR3 is 16 amino acids. The V end lost 2 bases, the J end lost 0 bases, and 8 bases lay between the germline ends. Germline V lookup: CDR1 MNHEY, CDR2 SVGEGT. This table comes from immunoSEQ multiplex PCR, and its TCRdb copy is limited to in-frame clones, with some not included. Of some 190,000 clones detected, about 88% appear once; the ten largest clones hold around 1.1%. The rearrangement uses TRBV6-2 or TRBV6-3 and TRBJ1-6; D is uncertain. Sequences were obtained from peripheral blood. The receptor comes from a man aged 25-40 years with acute or convalescent COVID-19. DNA for the CDR3: TGTGCCAGCAGTTACGTCTGGAGCTCCTATAATTCACCCCTCCACTTT. This gives the protein CASSYVWSSYNSPLHF.